Included here is one T cell receptor beta chain sequence, with context. In this sample, this clonotype turned up a few times. Its antigen is currently not known. Within one base of it there is no much larger clone, and no base qualities were kept. Amplification of TCR beta CDR3 regions was carried out from RNA transcripts. For the first round of RT-PCR on the TCR CDR3, the HTBI primer set was used together with the Qiagen OneStep RT-PCR kit. A second multiplex PCR round built the libraries, followed by size selection and purification. Libraries were sequenced paired-end with 100 bp reads on an Illumina HiSeq2000. The paper's data handling went like this. SOAPnuke was used to process the raw data, with reads discarded if the reads contained adapters or uncalled bases, had a mean Phred below 15, or lacked an exact constant-primer or identifier match. COPE v1.2.5 was used to merge high-quality paired reads, and clonotypes were defined as unique nucleotide sequences. Clonotypes were aligned to IMGT TRBV, TRBD and TRBJ reference segments using MiTCR v1.1. Only V-J combinations with frequency above 0.0001, covering approximately 99% of repertoires, were analysed. The TCS score was defined as F50 (clonal expansion) divided by E x V (chaos), with BLOSUM62-based TCRdist calculated between CDR3 peptides within each V-J. Welch's t-statistics and random forest reduced 514 V-J features to some 14, which were used in a naive Bayes classifier (R e1071). TCRdb trimmed the raw reads at Q25, called clones with MiXCR and kept productive beta chains. Entries that share a CDR3 protein sequence are merged under the most common genes and DNA. These V and J calls derive from TCRdb rather than the authors' analysis. The sample has fewer than 750,000 distinct CDR3 sequences on record, around 13% of them singletons. The ten largest clones capture approximately 13% of the sample.

In the ophthalmopathy patients, disease was moderately to severely active, with a Clinical Activity Score of 3 or more, a NOSPECS grade of 4 or more, and a duration of less than 3 months. Exclusion was applied to patients with uncontrolled infections, other autoimmune diseases, pregnancy or lactation. Diagnoses relied on clinical symptoms, serum thyroxine and TRAb, thyroid ultrasound and orbital computed tomography. Ficoll-Paque density gradient centrifugation was used to isolate PBMCs from under 11 ml of fresh peripheral blood. Trizol reagent was used to extract total RNA, and RNA quality was then checked on an Agilent 2100 Bioanalyzer. The sample originates from a study of T cells in Graves' hyperthyroidism and ophthalmopathy (dated by TCRdb to the late 2010s). Turning to the overall study: Peripheral blood samples were taken at initial diagnosis, before any treatment was given. TCR V-J signatures able to tell the groups apart were searched for in a discovery cohort of some 100 patients, of whom more than 40 had Graves' ophthalmopathy and under 65 had stable Graves' hyperthyroidism. Whether ophthalmopathy could be predicted prospectively was tested in an independent validation cohort made up of under 20 hyperthyroidism patients plus 17 patients who later progressed to ophthalmopathy. The approximately 90 discovery patients were divided at random into training and test sets in a 7:3 ratio. In about six Graves' hyperthyroidism patients, the study also compared T-cell repertoires from thyroid tissue with T-cell repertoires from blood. Following sampling, methimazole starting at 30 mg daily was given to hyperthyroidism patients, and high-dose intravenous methylprednisolone was given to ophthalmopathy patients. According to the paper, TCR Vbeta CDR3 sequencing was carried out on 135 peripheral blood samples, which came from fewer than 50 ophthalmopathy, around 75 hyperthyroidism and roughly 17 progressor patients.

V sheds 4 bases and J sheds 1 base, leaving 12 bases between their ends. The CDR3 goes from the cysteine to the phenylalanine over 15 residues. Here the CDR3 DNA is all that survives: 45 bases in frame from base 1. CDR1 and CDR2 are drawn from the germline V gene: SGHDT, YYEEEE. Overall study outcomes, separate from this receptor: Sample size was not statistically predetermined, and investigators were not blinded to group allocation. Ophthalmopathy was separated from stable hyperthyroidism by a 13 V-J signature model, with around 88% sensitivity and around 81% specificity obtained in cross-validation and 80%/75% obtained in testing. Blood samples also contained most of the expanded thyroid clonotypes (frequency above 0.001), which suggests that blood repertoires may reflect thyroid immune responses. In validation, the model predicted progression to ophthalmopathy with over 60% sensitivity and approximately 78% specificity, a median of about 6.7 months before onset.

The sample consisted of blood. This clonotype originated in a woman aged 45-65 years with Graves' ophthalmopathy. This receptor chain uses TRBV5-6 and TRBJ1-5, and perhaps TRBD1 as D gene, on 6 matching bases. The DNA sequence is as follows: TGTGCCAGCAGCCTACAACAGGGAAGCAATCAGCCCCAGCATTTT. The resulting protein is CASSLQQGSNQPQHF. When the CDR3 is completed using the reference TRBV5-6 and TRBJ1-5 genes on either side, the full variable domain is DAGVTQSPTHLIKTRGQQVTLRCSPKSGHDTVSWYQQALGQGPQFIFQYYEEEERQRGNFPDRFSGHQFPNYSSELNVNALLLGDSALYLCASSLQQGSNQPQHFGDGTRLSIL.